The rows below give T cell receptor beta chains drawn from one sample of a study of shared clonotypes between healthy human individuals. The table came from immunoSEQ multiplex PCR; TCRdb's copy has only in-frame clones and leaves some out. The sample has a few million clones; more than 80% are singletons. Sequencing was done on a sample of naive CD4+ T cells from PBMCs. The receptors here all came from a man aged 18 to 30 in good health. Some clones in this sample may be carry-over from other donors' samples. Both conserved end residues are part of each CDR3. A D gene is named only where the DNA matches it firmly.

TRBV6-1,TRBJ2-7,.,CASSEAAGNYEQYF,TGTGCCAGCAGTGAAGCGGCCGGGAACTACGAGCAGTACTTC
TRBV6-1,TRBJ2-7,TRBD2,CASRTSGSSYEQYF,TGTGCCAGCAGGACTAGCGGGAGCTCCTACGAGCAGTACTTC
TRBV29-1,TRBJ2-7,.,CSVEYKEGTEQYF,TGCAGCGTTGAGTACAAAGAAGGAACCGAGCAGTACTTC
TRBV7-2,TRBJ1-1,TRBD1,CASSLGQGSTEAFF,TGTGCCAGCAGCCTGGGACAGGGAAGCACTGAAGCTTTCTTT
TRBV5-4,TRBJ2-1,TRBD2,CASSWKRESDEQFF,TGTGCCAGTTCGTGGAAGCGGGAGTCGGATGAGCAGTTCTTC
TRBV5-1,TRBJ2-3,.,CASSLIPTDTQYF,TGCGCCAGCAGCTTGATTCCCACAGATACGCAGTATTTT
TRBV27,TRBJ2-6,TRBD1,CASSSLGQGAFGANVLTF,TGTGCCAGCAGTTCTCTTGGGCAGGGGGCTTTTGGGGCCAACGTCCTGACTTTC
TRBV29-1,TRBJ1-3,.,CSVRDGNSGNTIYF,TGCAGCGTTCGGGACGGAAACTCTGGAAACACCATATATTTT
TRBV28,TRBJ1-5,.,CASSSPGGEYNQPQHF,TGTGCCAGCAGTTCCCCCGGGGGGGAGTACAATCAGCCCCAGCATTTT
TRBV5-1,TRBJ2-1,.,CASSLVQPYEQFF,TGCGCCAGCAGCTTGGTTCAGCCGTACGAGCAGTTCTTC
TRBV5-4,TRBJ2-7,.,CASSLPGNSYEQYF,TGTGCCAGCAGCTTGCCCGGGAATTCCTACGAGCAGTACTTC